This T cell receptor (beta chain) was sequenced for a study of T-cell memory formation after mild COVID-19. The study's findings and limits: Among clones contracting day 15 to 85, CD4/CD8 was balanced, whereas later expanders leaned CD4+.

Each CDR3 protein gets one entry after TCRdb re-called the 5' RACE reads with MiXCR. The table includes 250,000 or so distinct CDR3 sequences, 8.5% to 9.5% detected once. Trimming removed 4 bases at V and 5 bases at J, with 12 bases between. Germline CDR1 reads MNHNY; CDR2 reads SVGAGI (reference sequence). The CDR3 length is 13 residues. To note about this clonotype: Its target is unknown.

The TCR was taken from a man between 18 and 35 years old who had mild COVID-19 (a few samples of this study predate the infection). Cell type and time point are not known. This rearrangement joins TRBV6-6 to TRBJ2-7; D is unresolved. Input material: PBMCs or a T cell subset sorted from them (not recorded which). In DNA form, the CDR3 reads TGTGCCAGCAGTTGGGCAGCTTCCCACGAGCAGTACGTC. As protein: CASSWAASHEQYV.